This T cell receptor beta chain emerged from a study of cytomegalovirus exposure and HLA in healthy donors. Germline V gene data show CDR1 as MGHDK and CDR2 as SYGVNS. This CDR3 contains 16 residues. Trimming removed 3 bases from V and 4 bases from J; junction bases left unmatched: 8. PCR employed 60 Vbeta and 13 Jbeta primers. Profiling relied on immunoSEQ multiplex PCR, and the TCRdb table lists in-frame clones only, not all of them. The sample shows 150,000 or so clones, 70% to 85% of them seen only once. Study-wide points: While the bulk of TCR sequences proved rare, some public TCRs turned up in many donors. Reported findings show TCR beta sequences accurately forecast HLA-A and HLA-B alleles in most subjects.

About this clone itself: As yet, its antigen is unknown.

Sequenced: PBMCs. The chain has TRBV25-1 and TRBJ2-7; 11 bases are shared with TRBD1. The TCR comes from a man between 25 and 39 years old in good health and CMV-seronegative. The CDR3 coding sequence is TGTGCCAGCAGTGATCACCGGGACAGGGGGGATTACGAGCAGTACTTC. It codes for CASSDHRDRGDYEQYF.